This T cell receptor beta chain emerged from a study of vaccination effects on CD4 cells after COVID-19. Antigen-specific CD4+ T cells were expanded (with viral peptide pools) by the ViraFEST assay ahead of sequencing. A roughly ten-day culture period preceded the isolation of CD4+ T cells. This individual contracted SARS-CoV-2 between March and December 2020, as verified by PCR. Each culture well received roughly 1.9 million PBMC. These cells were then cultured in IMDM with 8.5 to 10 IU/ml IL-2 and 7.5 to 10 ug/ml peptides. A note on this clone: Its cognate antigen is unknown.

TCRdb keeps only in-frame clones here, not all; method: immunoSEQ multiplex PCR. The profile shows 40,000 to 50,000 clones, roughly 75% of them singletons. Looked up from germline, CDR1 is SGHRS and CDR2 is YFSETQ. V trimming: 0 bases; J trimming: 6 bases; junction bases outside the gene matches: 7. The CDR3 runs to 16 residues. The gene calls are TRBV5-1 and TRBJ2-1, with 9 bases aligning to TRBD2. The sequence came from a human donor who had a prior SARS-CoV-2 infection. Source: CD4+ T cells from PBMCs cultured with a peptide pool, taken before COVID-19 vaccination. Here the CDR3 reads CASSLVAGGGFNEQFF. CDR3 in DNA: TGCGCCAGCAGCTTGGTGGCGGGGGGGGGTTTCAATGAGCAGTTCTTC.